This T cell receptor beta chain was retrieved from a study of brain T cells in children with intractable seizures. Method: immunoSEQ multiplex PCR; TCRdb's copy keeps in-frame clones and lacks some. The sample contains around 80,000 clones, 91% of which appear only once. The germline V gene has CDR1 SGHNT and CDR2 YENEEA. The V gene lost 0 bases and the J gene lost 1 base, with 0 bases spanning the gap. The CDR3 runs to 12 residues. Sequencing was limited to surgery cases with top T cell transcript signatures in brain tissue. Study-level results: Clones missing pre-surgery may reflect undersampling of that blood sample.

On this clone itself: Antigen specificity is unknown.

This chain connects TRBV11-3 to TRBJ1-1; no definite D call. The sequence came from a girl aged 2 to 10 with Rasmussen encephalitis and intractable seizures. The source was peripheral blood, collected at surgery. CDR3 protein: CASSLENTEAFF. The DNA for the CDR3 is TGTGCCAGCAGCTTAGAGAACACTGAAGCTTTCTTT.